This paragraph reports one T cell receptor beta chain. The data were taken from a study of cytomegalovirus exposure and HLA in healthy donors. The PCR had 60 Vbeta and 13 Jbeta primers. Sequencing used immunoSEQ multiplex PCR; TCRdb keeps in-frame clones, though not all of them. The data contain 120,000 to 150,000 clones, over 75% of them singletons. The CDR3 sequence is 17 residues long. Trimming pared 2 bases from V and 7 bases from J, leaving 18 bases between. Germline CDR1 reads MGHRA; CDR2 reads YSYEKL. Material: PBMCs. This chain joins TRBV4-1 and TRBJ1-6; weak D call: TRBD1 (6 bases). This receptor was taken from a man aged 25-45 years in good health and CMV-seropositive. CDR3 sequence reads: CASSQKRRQEPNSPLHF. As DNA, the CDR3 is TGCGCCAGCAGCCAAAAGAGGCGACAGGAGCCGAATTCACCCCTCCACTTT.